This TCR beta chain was retrieved from a study of T-cell memory formation after mild COVID-19. The overall study: TCR clusters mostly belonged to single donors. Findings and caveats of the study: Shrinking CD4+ clones resided mostly in CM and EM, and CD8+ ones in EMRA. From day 15 to 85, contracting clones were balanced between CD4 and CD8, whereas later expanders leaned toward CD4+. Memory cells collected pre-infection included some clones that later responded, suggesting cross-reactive memory joined.

This CDR3 has 13 residues. V was trimmed by 2 bases and J by 6 bases, leaving 11 bases between them. The germline CDR1 and CDR2 sequences are KGHSH and LQKENI. Remarks on this clonotype: Its antigen is still unknown.

TCRdb independently ran MiXCR on the 5' RACE reads; one entry per CDR3 protein. The sample contains some 600,000 distinct CDR3 sequences, around 15% of which appear only once. This TCR came from an adult woman who had mild COVID-19 (a few samples of this study predate the infection). Cell type and time point are not known. The chain recombines TRBV18 with TRBJ2-7; D may correspond to TRBD1 or TRBD2 (5 bases each). Sequences were obtained from PBMCs or a T cell subset sorted from them (not recorded which). CDR3 loop: CASSPNSGSEQYF. The DNA for the CDR3 is TGTGCCAGCTCACCAAACTCAGGGAGCGAGCAGTACTTC.